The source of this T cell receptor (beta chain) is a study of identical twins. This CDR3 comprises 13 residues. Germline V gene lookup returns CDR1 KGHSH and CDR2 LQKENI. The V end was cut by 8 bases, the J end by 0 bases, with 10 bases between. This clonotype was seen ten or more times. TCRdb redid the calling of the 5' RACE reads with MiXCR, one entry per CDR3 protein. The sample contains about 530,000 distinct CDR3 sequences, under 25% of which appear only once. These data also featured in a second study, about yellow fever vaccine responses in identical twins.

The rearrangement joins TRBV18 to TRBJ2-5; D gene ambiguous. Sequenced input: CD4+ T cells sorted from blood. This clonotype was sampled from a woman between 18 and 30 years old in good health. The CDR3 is CASSPPNQETQYF. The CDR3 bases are TGTGCCAGCAGCCCACCGAACCAAGAGACCCAGTACTTC.